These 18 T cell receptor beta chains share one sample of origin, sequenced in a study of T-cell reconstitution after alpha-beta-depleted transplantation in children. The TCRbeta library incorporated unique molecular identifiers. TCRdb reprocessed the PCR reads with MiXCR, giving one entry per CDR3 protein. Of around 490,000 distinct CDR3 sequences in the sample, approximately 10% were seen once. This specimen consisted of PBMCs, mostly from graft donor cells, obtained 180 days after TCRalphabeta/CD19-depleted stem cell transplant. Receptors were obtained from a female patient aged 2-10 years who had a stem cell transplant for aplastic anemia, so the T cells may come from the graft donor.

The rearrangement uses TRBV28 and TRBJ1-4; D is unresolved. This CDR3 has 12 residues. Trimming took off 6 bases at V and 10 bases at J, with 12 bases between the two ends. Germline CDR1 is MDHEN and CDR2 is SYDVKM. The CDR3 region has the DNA TGTGCCAGCAGCCTCACCATGGGAAAACTGTTTTTT. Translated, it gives CASSLTMGKLFF.

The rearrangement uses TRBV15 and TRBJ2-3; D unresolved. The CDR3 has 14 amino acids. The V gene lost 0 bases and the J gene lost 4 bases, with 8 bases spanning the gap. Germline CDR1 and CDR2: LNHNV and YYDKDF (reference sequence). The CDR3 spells CATSRDLFADTQYF. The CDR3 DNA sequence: TGTGCCACCAGCAGAGATCTGTTTGCAGATACGCAGTATTTT.

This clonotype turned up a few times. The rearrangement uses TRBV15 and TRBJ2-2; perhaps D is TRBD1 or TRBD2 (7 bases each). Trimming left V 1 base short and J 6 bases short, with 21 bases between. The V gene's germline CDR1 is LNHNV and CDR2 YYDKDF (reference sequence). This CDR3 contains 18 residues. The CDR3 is CATSRARGETGNAGELFF. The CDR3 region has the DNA TGTGCCACCAGCAGAGCCCGGGGGGAGACAGGGAATGCCGGGGAGCTGTTTTTT.

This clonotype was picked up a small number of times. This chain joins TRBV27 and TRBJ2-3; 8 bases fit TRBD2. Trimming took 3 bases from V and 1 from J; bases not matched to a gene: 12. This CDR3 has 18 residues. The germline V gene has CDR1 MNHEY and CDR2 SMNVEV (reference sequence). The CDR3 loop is CASSFRPISAGGTDTQYF. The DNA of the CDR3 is TGTGCCAGCAGTTTCCGCCCAATTTCAGCGGGGGGCACAGATACGCAGTATTTT.

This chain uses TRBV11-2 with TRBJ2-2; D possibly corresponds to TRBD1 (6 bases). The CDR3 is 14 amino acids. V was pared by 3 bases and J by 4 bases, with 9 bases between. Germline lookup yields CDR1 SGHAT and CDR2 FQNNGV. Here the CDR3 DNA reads TGTGCCAGCAGCTTTTCAGGGGTCACCGGGGAGCTGTTTTTT. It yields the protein CASSFSGVTGELFF.

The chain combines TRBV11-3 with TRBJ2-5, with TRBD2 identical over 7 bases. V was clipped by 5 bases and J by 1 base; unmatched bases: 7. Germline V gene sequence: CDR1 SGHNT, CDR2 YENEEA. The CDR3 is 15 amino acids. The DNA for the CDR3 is TGTGCCAGCAGCCGGACCCCTAGCGGCCAAGAGACCCAGTACTTC. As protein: CASSRTPSGQETQYF.

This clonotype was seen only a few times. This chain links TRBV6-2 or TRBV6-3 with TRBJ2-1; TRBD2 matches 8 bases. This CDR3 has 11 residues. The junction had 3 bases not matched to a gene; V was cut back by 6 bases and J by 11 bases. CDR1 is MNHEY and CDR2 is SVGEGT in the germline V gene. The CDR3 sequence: CASRSGGQQFF. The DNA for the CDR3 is TGTGCCAGCAGATCGGGAGGGCAGCAGTTCTTC.

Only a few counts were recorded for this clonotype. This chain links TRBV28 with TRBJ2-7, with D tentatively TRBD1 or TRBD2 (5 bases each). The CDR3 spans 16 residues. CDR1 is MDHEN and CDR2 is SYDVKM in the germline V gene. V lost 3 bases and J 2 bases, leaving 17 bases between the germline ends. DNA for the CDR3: TGTGCCAGCAGTTTCCTCCTTGAGGGGAATACCTACGAGCAGTACTTC. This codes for CASSFLLEGNTYEQYF. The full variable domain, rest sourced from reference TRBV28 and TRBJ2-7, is DVKVTQSSRYLVKRTGEKVFLECVQDMDHENMFWYRQDPGLGLRLIYFSYDVKMKEKGDIPEGYSVSREKKERFSLILESASTNQTSMYLCASSFLLEGNTYEQYFGPGTRLTVT.

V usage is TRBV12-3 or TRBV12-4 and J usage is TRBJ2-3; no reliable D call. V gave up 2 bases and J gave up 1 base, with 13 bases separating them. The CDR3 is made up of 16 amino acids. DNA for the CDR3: TGTGCCAGCAGTTTACCGGTTGGGGTAGGCACAGATACGCAGTATTTT. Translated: CASSLPVGVGTDTQYF.

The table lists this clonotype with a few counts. The CDR3: CASSDEDTGELFF. CDR3 DNA sequence: TGCGCCAGCAGTGACGAGGACACCGGGGAGCTGTTTTTT. The rearrangement uses TRBV10-1 and TRBJ2-2; no firm D call. Trimming took 3 bases from V and 3 from J, leaving 5 bases between them. Germline loops: CDR1 WNHNN, CDR2 SYGVQD (reference sequence). The CDR3 is 13 amino acids.

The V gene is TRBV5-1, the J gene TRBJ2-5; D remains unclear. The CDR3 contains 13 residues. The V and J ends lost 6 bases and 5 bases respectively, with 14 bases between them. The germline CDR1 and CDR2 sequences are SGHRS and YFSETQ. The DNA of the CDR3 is TGCGCCAGCACACTAACCCCCGAGGAGACCCAGTACTTC. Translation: CASTLTPEETQYF.

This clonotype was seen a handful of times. CDR3 sequence reads: CASSRTTTRHGYTF. For the CDR3, the DNA is TGTGCCAGCAGTCGGACCACCACTCGCCATGGCTACACCTTC. The chain links TRBV27 to TRBJ1-2; unclear D gene. The CDR3 is made up of 14 amino acids. Trimming stripped 5 bases from V and 6 bases from J, with 16 bases between. The germline CDR1 and CDR2 sequences are MNHEY and SMNVEV (reference sequence).

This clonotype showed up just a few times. The CDR3 coding sequence is TGTGCCAGCACACTAGCATGGGGGTACGAGCAGTACGTC. Its translation: CASTLAWGYEQYV. The J gene is TRBJ2-7, the V gene TRBV7-8; a possible D gene is TRBD2 (6 bases). V was pared by 7 bases and J by 4 bases, with 14 bases between. CDR3 length equals 13 residues. CDR1 is SGHVS, CDR2 FQNEAQ, per germline.

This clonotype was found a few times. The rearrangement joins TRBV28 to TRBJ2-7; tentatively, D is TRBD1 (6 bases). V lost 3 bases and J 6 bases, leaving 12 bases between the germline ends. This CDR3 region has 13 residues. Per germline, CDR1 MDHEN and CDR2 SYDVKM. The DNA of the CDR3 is TGTGCCAGCAGTTTTGTACAGACAGGCGAGCAGTACTTC. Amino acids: CASSFVQTGEQYF.

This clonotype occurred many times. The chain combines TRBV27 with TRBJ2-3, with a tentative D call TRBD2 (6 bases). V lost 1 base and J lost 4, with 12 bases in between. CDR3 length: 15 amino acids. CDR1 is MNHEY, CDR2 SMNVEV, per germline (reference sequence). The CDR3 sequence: CASSLWGREADTQYF. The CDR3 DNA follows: TGTGCCAGCAGTTTATGGGGCAGGGAGGCAGATACGCAGTATTTT.

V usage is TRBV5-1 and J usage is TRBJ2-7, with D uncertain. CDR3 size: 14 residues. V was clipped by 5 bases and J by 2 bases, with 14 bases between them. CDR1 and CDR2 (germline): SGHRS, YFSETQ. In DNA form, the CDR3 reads TGCGCCAGCAGGCTACCTCGGCGAACCTACGAGCAGTACGTC. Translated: CASRLPRRTYEQYV.

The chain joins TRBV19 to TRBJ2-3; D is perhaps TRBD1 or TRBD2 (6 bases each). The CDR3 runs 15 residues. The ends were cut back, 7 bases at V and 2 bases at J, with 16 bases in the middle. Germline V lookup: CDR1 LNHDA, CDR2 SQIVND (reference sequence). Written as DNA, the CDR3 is TGTGCCAGTACTTGGGGGGCGACTTTCACAGATACGCAGTATTTT. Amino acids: CASTWGATFTDTQYF.

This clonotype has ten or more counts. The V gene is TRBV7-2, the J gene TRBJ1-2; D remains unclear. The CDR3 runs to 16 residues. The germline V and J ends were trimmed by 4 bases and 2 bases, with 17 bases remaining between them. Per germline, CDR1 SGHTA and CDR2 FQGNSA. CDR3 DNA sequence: TGTGCCAGCAGCTCGGATGGAGCCTCACAAAACTATGGCTACACCTTC. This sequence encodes CASSSDGASQNYGYTF.